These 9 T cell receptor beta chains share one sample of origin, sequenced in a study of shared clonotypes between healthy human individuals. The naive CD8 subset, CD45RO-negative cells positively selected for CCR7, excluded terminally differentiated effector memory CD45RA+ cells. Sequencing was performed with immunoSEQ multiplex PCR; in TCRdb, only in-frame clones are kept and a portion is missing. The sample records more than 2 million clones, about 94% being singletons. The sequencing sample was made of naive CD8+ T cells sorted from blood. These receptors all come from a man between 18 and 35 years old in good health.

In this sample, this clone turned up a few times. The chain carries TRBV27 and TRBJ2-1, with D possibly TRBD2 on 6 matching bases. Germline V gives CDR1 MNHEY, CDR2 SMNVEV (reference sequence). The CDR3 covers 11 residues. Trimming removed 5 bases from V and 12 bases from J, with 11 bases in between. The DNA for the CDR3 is TGTGCCAGCAGTACTGGAGCGGGGCAGTTCTTC. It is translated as CASSTGAGQFF.

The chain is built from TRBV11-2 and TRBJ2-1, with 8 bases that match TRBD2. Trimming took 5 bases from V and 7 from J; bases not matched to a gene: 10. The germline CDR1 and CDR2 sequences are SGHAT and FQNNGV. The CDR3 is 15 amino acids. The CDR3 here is CASSPSGSIDNEQFF. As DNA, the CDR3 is TGTGCCAGCAGCCCCAGCGGGAGTATCGATAATGAGCAGTTCTTC.

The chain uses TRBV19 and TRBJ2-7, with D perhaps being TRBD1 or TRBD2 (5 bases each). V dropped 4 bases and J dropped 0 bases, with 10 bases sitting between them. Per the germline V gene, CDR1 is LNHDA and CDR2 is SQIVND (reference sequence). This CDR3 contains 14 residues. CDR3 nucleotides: TGTGCCAGTAGTACCCGGGGCAGCTCCTACGAGCAGTACTTC. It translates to CASSTRGSSYEQYF.

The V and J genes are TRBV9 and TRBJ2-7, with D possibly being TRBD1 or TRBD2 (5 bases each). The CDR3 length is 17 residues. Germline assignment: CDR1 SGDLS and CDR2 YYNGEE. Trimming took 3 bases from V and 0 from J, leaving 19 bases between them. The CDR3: CASSGGAGPGSSYEQYF. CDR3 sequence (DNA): TGTGCCAGCAGCGGAGGGGCGGGCCCCGGTTCCTCCTACGAGCAGTACTTC.

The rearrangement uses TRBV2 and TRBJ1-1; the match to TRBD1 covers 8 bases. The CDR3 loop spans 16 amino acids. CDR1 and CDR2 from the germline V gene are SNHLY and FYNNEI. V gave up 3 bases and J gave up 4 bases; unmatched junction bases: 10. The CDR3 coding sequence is TGTGCCAGCAGTGAGGACAGGGTGAGCCAGAGCACTGAAGCTTTCTTT. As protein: CASSEDRVSQSTEAFF.

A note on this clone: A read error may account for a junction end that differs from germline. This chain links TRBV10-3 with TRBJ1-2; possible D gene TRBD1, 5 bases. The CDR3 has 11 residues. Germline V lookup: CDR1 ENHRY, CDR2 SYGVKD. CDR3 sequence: CAINEGYGYTF. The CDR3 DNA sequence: TGTGCCATCAATGAGGGGTATGGCTACACCTTC.

CDR3 bases: TGTGCCAGTACCGACGGAGGCTACGAGCAGTACTTC. Amino acids: CASTDGGYEQYF. V gene TRBV19 combines with J gene TRBJ2-7; a possible D gene is TRBD2 (5 bases). The CDR3 length is 12 residues. Trimming cost V 7 bases and J 3 bases, with 10 bases left between them. The V gene's germline CDR1 is LNHDA and CDR2 SQIVND (reference sequence).

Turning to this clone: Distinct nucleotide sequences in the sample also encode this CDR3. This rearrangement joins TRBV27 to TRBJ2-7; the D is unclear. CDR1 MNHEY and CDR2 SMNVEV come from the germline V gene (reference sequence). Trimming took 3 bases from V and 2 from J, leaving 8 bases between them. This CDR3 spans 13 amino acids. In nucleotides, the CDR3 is TGTGCCAGCAGTTTGGGTAGAACCTACGAGCAGTACTTC. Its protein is CASSLGRTYEQYF.

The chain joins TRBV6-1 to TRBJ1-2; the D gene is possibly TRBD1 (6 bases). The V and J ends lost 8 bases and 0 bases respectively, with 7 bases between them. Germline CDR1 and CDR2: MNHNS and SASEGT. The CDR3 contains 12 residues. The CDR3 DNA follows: TGTGCCAGCCGGACAGCTAACTATGGCTACACCTTC. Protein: CASRTANYGYTF.